One and the same sample provided the 9 T cell receptor beta chains below, sequenced in a study of blood T cells in healthy people across ages. A second PCR, run for about 6 to 12 cycles, used a sample-barcoded 5' primer plus a J-beta primer mix. MiXCR was run by TCRdb on the 5' RACE reads, yielding one entry per CDR3 protein. The sample has around 870,000 distinct CDR3 sequences, around 26% seen once; the top ten hold 15% to 20%. Sequenced: blood. The receptor source for this set is a woman of 80 years or more in good health.

This clonotype was seen many times. The V call is TRBV12-3 or TRBV12-4, the J call TRBJ2-5, with D perhaps matching TRBD1 (6 bases). The V and J ends lost 6 bases and 4 bases respectively, with 12 bases between them. This CDR3 contains 13 residues. CDR3 nucleotide sequence: TGTGCCAGCAGCTTCACAGGGTCAGAGACCCAGTACTTC. This codes for CASSFTGSETQYF.

There are a few counts of this clonotype. This CDR3 is CASRGDNQPQHF. In DNA form, the CDR3 reads TGTGCCAGCCGGGGGGACAATCAGCCCCAGCATTTT. The chain has TRBV12-3 or TRBV12-4 and TRBJ1-5, with TRBD1 as a possible D gene (5 bases). CDR3 length: 12 amino acids. V was cut by 8 bases and J by 3 bases, with 8 bases left in between.

This clonotype was found many times. The CDR3 region has the DNA TGTGCCTGGAGTGGTAGGTCAGGGGGTATGTCCTACAATGAGCAGTTCTTC. This codes for CAWSGRSGGMSYNEQFF. The chain joins TRBV30 to TRBJ2-1; 7 bases agree with TRBD1. This CDR3 spans 17 amino acids. With 1 base clipped from V and 1 base from J, the junction kept 10 bases outside the gene matches. Germline values: CDR1 GTSNPN, CDR2 SVGIG (reference sequence).

The CDR3, as DNA: TGTGCCATCGCAGGGGTCACTTTACGGGAGGGATCCTACGAGCAGTACTTC. Translating it yields CAIAGVTLREGSYEQYF. V and J are TRBV10-3 and TRBJ2-7; 8 nucleotides match TRBD2. CDR1 and CDR2 from the germline V gene are ENHRY and SYGVKD. CDR3 length equals 17 residues. The V segment lost 8 bases and the J segment 1 base; nucleotides outside the gene matches: 16.

The CDR3 DNA is TGTGCCACCTGGGACGGGGCCTATGGCTACACCTTC. This sequence encodes CATWDGAYGYTF. The genes are TRBV24-1 and TRBJ1-2, with D perhaps TRBD1 (5 bases). V lost 9 bases and J lost 4, with 11 bases in between. This CDR3 region has 12 residues. CDR1 and CDR2 (germline): KGHDR, SFDVKD.

Turning to this clonotype: This may stem from a read error, because a much larger clone lies one nucleotide away. The chain combines TRBV4-2 with TRBJ2-5, with 11 bases matching TRBD2. Germline CDR1 is LGHNA and CDR2 is YNFKEQ. This CDR3 comprises 16 residues. Trimming cost V 0 bases and J 11 bases; bases outside gene matches: 11. CDR3 sequence reads: CASSQDASGGRDEQYF. CDR3 DNA: TGTGCCAGCAGCCAAGATGCTAGCGGGGGGCGAGATGAGCAGTACTTC.

This clonotype was seen ten or more times. This chain links TRBV4-3 with TRBJ2-4; D perhaps matches TRBD1 (5 bases). The CDR3 contains 16 residues. CDR1 and CDR2 (germline): LGHNA, YSLEER. Trimming took 4 bases from V and 0 from J, leaving 13 bases between them. DNA for the CDR3: TGCGCCAGCAGCCCTGACAGACAACTAGCCAAAAACATTCAGTACTTC. It specifies CASSPDRQLAKNIQYF.

In this sample, this clonotype turned up many times. CDR3 region: CASSPAGTYYGYTF. In nucleotides, the CDR3 is TGTGCCAGCAGCCCCGCGGGCACCTACTATGGCTACACCTTC. The rearrangement links TRBV7-2 to TRBJ1-2; the D is unclear. The CDR3 length is 14 residues. Deletions cut 5 bases from V and 3 bases from J, with 13 bases between. CDR1 and CDR2 from the germline V gene are SGHTA and FQGNSA.

This clonotype was seen at least ten times. The V and J genes are TRBV6-6 and TRBJ2-7; D is ambiguous. V shed 2 bases and J shed 3 bases, with 8 bases lying between them. The CDR3 is 13 residues long. Germline V gives CDR1 MNHNY, CDR2 SVGAGI (reference sequence). The CDR3 loop is CASSYDTSYEQYF. The CDR3, as DNA: TGTGCCAGCAGTTACGATACGAGCTACGAGCAGTACTTC.